The source of this T cell receptor beta chain is a study of shared clonotypes between healthy human individuals. Splitting the CD4+ cells yielded a CD45RA+ naive subset and a CD45RA-negative memory subset. Germline CDR1 is MGHRA and CDR2 is YSYEKL. The CDR3 consists of 18 residues. J was trimmed by 0 bases and V by 0 bases; bases with no gene match: 9. The data were produced by immunoSEQ multiplex PCR, yet TCRdb's version contains in-frame clones alone and is incomplete. The table includes a few hundred thousand clones, less than 75% detected once. Material: memory CD4+ T cells sorted from blood. The subset is: CD45RA-negative fraction. The sequence came from a man aged 25-45 years in good health. The chain carries TRBV4-1 and TRBJ2-3; TRBD2 agrees at 7 bases. The CDR3 DNA is TGCGCCAGCAGCCAAGATCCGGTTGGTAGCGGGAGCACAGATACGCAGTATTTT. Encoded protein: CASSQDPVGSGSTDTQYF.